This T cell receptor (beta chain) was retrieved from a study of T cell clones after liver transplantation. Study context: Apart from three HCV-positive recipients, transplants were for non-autoimmune, non-viral reasons. Timepoints were pre-transplant, pre-withdrawal, and after withdrawal was completed or failed.

Per germline, CDR1 MGHDK and CDR2 SYGVNS. The CDR3 totals 12 residues. Between the trimmed V and J ends, which lost 5 bases and 4 bases, there was a span of 8 bases. TCRdb keeps only in-frame clones here, not all; method: immunoSEQ multiplex PCR. Among 72,000 or so clones, approximately 82% were seen once, and the ten largest hold about 2.8%. The chain couples TRBV25-1 to TRBJ1-2; no clear D gene. Here the sequenced sample was CD4+ T cells from blood, taken at the 22-month timepoint. This clonotype was obtained from a human patient who received a liver transplant. Some T cells may be the graft donor's. Here the CDR3 DNA reads TGTGCCAGCAGTAACTTCGTCTATGGCTACACCTTC. Protein: CASSNFVYGYTF.